A selection of T cell receptor beta chains follows, all from one sample in a study of cytomegalovirus exposure and HLA in healthy donors. Produced via immunoSEQ multiplex PCR; TCRdb's table is partial and in-frame only. There are approximately 140,000 clones in the sample; approximately 80% occur only once, and 5.5% to 7% lies in the top ten. Sequencing was done on a sample of PBMCs. These receptors all come from a woman aged 40 to 50 in good health and CMV-seropositive. Both conserved end residues are part of each CDR3. A D gene is named only where the DNA matches it firmly. Where a row states a size, it is once, few, many or the class of an expanded clone; other rows omit it.

-	-	TRBV6-6	TRBJ1-6	CASSSPGLQSSPLHF	TGTGCCAGCAGTTCTCCGGGACTTCAGTCTTCACCCCTCCACTTT
once	-	TRBV10-3	TRBJ2-7	CAISVPDRSSYEQYF	TGTGCCATCAGTGTACCAGACAGAAGCTCCTACGAGCAGTACTTC
few	TRBD1	TRBV11-3	TRBJ2-7	CASSLSQGVNYEQYF	TGTGCCAGCAGCTTAAGTCAGGGGGTGAATTACGAGCAGTACTTC
-	TRBD2	TRBV19	TRBJ2-1	CASSIPLAGKDNEQFF	TGTGCCAGTAGTATCCCACTAGCGGGAAAGGACAATGAGCAGTTCTTC
-	TRBD2	TRBV6-1	TRBJ2-3	CASRPGTSGADTQYF	TGTGCCAGCAGACCCGGGACTAGCGGCGCAGATACGCAGTATTTT
-	TRBD2	TRBV2	TRBJ2-3	CASSPRGLAGVMDTQYF	TGTGCCAGCAGTCCCCGGGGACTAGCGGGAGTTATGGATACGCAGTATTTT
-	-	TRBV19	TRBJ2-1	CASSATQQFF	TGTGCCAGTAGCGCCACTCAGCAGTTCTTC
-	-	TRBV20-1	TRBJ2-1	CSARGLVEQFF	TGCAGTGCTAGAGGACTAGTTGAGCAGTTCTTC
-	TRBD2	TRBV5-1	TRBJ2-7	CASSLGSSGKYEQYF	TGCGCCAGCAGCTTGGGCTCTAGCGGGAAGTACGAGCAGTACTTC
-	-	TRBV10-3	TRBJ1-5	CAISDKGMDQPQHF	TGTGCCATCAGTGACAAGGGGATGGATCAGCCCCAGCATTTT
-	-	TRBV6-5	TRBJ2-1	CASSASSYNEQFF	TGTGCCAGCAGCGCGAGCTCCTACAATGAGCAGTTCTTC
once	TRBD1	TRBV7-9	TRBJ2-2	CASSLAIGQGAIRTGELFF	TGTGCCAGCAGCTTAGCGATCGGACAGGGGGCGATACGAACCGGGGAGCTGTTTTTT
few	-	TRBV2	TRBJ2-7	CASLQGPYEQYF	TGTGCCAGCTTACAGGGACCCTACGAGCAGTACTTC
-	TRBD2	TRBV7-3	TRBJ2-3	CASSLSGTSGGPQYF	TGTGCCAGCAGCTTATCCGGGACTAGCGGGGGGCCGCAGTATTTT
-	-	TRBV27	TRBJ1-2	CASSPSFGQGLDYGYTF	TGTGCCAGCAGCCCCAGTTTCGGGCAGGGACTGGATTATGGCTACACCTTC
-	TRBD2	TRBV5-5	TRBJ2-6	CASSLASGRAGANVLTF	TGTGCCAGCAGCTTGGCTAGCGGGAGGGCTGGGGCCAACGTCCTGACTTTC
-	TRBD2	TRBV5-4	TRBJ2-1	CASSLSGRAGGNEQFF	TGTGCCAGCAGCCTCAGCGGTAGGGCGGGAGGAAATGAGCAGTTCTTC
-	-	TRBV4-1	TRBJ1-2	CASSHPNTVEGYTF	TGCGCCAGCAGCCATCCGAATACCGTAGAAGGCTACACCTTC
-	TRBD1	TRBV29-1	TRBJ1-4	CSVRRQGSQGGNEKLFF	TGCAGCGTTCGGCGACAGGGATCCCAGGGAGGCAATGAAAAACTGTTTTTT
-	TRBD1	TRBV6-5	TRBJ2-6	CATTGNGANVLTF	TGTGCCACGACAGGGAATGGGGCCAACGTCCTGACTTTC
-	TRBD1	TRBV19	TRBJ2-7	CASTPGQGYEQYF	TGTGCCAGTACTCCGGGACAGGGGTACGAGCAGTACTTC
-	TRBD1	TRBV7-2	TRBJ2-2	CASSSTHAWTGSTGELFF	TGTGCCAGCAGCTCCACCCACGCCTGGACAGGGAGCACCGGGGAGCTGTTTTTT
-	TRBD2	TRBV6-1	TRBJ2-1	CAGGTSGSYNEQFF	TGTGCCGGCGGCACTAGCGGAAGTTACAATGAGCAGTTCTTC
-	TRBD2	TRBV28	TRBJ2-1	CASSFRRLAVNEQFF	TGTGCCAGCAGTTTTCGTCGGCTAGCGGTAAATGAGCAGTTCTTC
-	-	TRBV27	TRBJ1-1	CASSSLGRPTEAFF	TGTGCCAGCAGTTCCCTAGGCAGACCCACTGAAGCTTTCTTT
-	TRBD1	TRBV6-5	TRBJ1-1	CAIQGARHTEAFF	TGTGCCATACAGGGGGCGAGGCACACTGAAGCTTTCTTT
-	TRBD2	TRBV10-3	TRBJ2-1	CAITPTSVSLLF	TGTGCCATCACCCCCACTAGCGTCAGCCTTCTCTTC
-	-	TRBV21-1	TRBJ2-7	CASSKGKRSYEQYF	TGTGCCAGCAGCAAAGGGAAGCGGTCCTACGAGCAGTACTTC
-	TRBD1	TRBV5-1	TRBJ2-1	CASSLNFGQGNGNEQFF	TGCGCCAGCAGCTTGAATTTCGGACAGGGCAACGGTAATGAGCAGTTCTTC
few	-	TRBV19	TRBJ1-5	CASSIDRVFNQPQHF	TGTGCCAGTAGTATAGATCGGGTGTTCAATCAGCCCCAGCATTTT
-	TRBD1	TRBV7-9	TRBJ1-3	CSSSSRGTAGNTIYF	TGTTCCAGCAGCTCTCGCGGGACAGCTGGAAACACCATATATTTT
-	-	TRBV27	TRBJ1-2	CASRARGSGYGYTF	TGTGCCAGCAGGGCCCGGGGGTCAGGCTATGGCTACACCTTC
-	TRBD2	TRBV6-1	TRBJ2-7	CASSESPSGRDEQYF	TGTGCCAGCAGTGAAAGCCCTAGCGGGAGGGACGAGCAGTACTTC
once	-	TRBV28	TRBJ1-1	CASNHREGNTEAFF	TGTGCCAGCAATCACAGGGAAGGGAACACTGAAGCTTTCTTT
-	-	TRBV18	TRBJ2-7	CASSPDGQTYEQYF	TGTGCCAGCTCGCCGGACGGACAGACCTACGAGCAGTACTTC
-	TRBD2	TRBV7-9	TRBJ2-3	CASSLFREGLPSTDTQYF	TGTGCCAGCAGCTTATTTCGGGAGGGCCTTCCGAGCACAGATACGCAGTATTTT
-	TRBD2	TRBV28	TRBJ2-1	CASSPYGLAGGSNEQFF	TGTGCCAGCAGTCCCTATGGACTAGCGGGAGGATCCAATGAGCAGTTCTTC
few	TRBD2	TRBV5-8	TRBJ2-1	CASSRALARDEQFF	TGTGCCAGCAGCCGGGCACTAGCGAGGGATGAGCAGTTCTTC
-	-	TRBV7-9	TRBJ2-7	CASSSSTNSYEQYF	TGTGCCAGCAGCTCTAGCACCAATTCCTACGAGCAGTACTTC
-	TRBD2	TRBV18	TRBJ2-3	CASSPRGLADTDTQYF	TGTGCCAGCTCACCCAGAGGACTAGCGGACACAGATACGCAGTATTTT
-	TRBD1	TRBV28	TRBJ1-2	CASSSHTGADGYTF	TGTGCCAGCAGTTCCCATACAGGGGCGGATGGCTACACCTTC
once	-	TRBV11-1	TRBJ1-2	CASSLDGSGYTF	TGTGCCAGCAGCTTGGACGGGAGCGGCTACACCTTC